The following is a T cell receptor beta chain sequence with its context. Its antigen remains unknown. The entry originates in a study of cytomegalovirus exposure and HLA in healthy donors. Study-level findings and limits: In a later analysis, the majority of CMV-associated beta chains seemingly showed HLA restriction.

A multiplex PCR was run with 60 Vbeta primers and 13 Jbeta primers. The method was immunoSEQ multiplex PCR; TCRdb's version includes in-frame clones alone and lacks a portion of them. This sample has tens of thousands of clones, with roughly 66% found just once. Sample: PBMCs. The clonotype comes from a man aged 25 to 45 in good health and CMV-seronegative.

The CDR3 spells CASSGSGTVNFYGYTF. The CDR3 nucleotides are TGTGCCAGCAGCGGGTCCGGGACAGTTAATTTCTATGGCTACACCTTC. The chain recombines TRBV9 with TRBJ1-2; 7 bases line up with TRBD1. After removal of 3 bases from V and 4 bases from J, the junction contained 12 bases not matched to a gene. This CDR3 spans 16 amino acids. Germline V gives CDR1 SGDLS, CDR2 YYNGEE. The full variable domain, completed using reference TRBV9 and TRBJ1-2, is DSGVTQTPKHLITATGQRVTLRCSPRSGDLSVYWYQQSLDQGLQFLIQYYNGEERAKGNILERFSAQQFPDLHSELNLSSLELGDSALYFCASSGSGTVNFYGYTFGSGTRLTVV.